The clone carrying this T cell receptor beta chain was recorded many times. The antigen is not known. The sample is drawn from a study of metastatic and nonmetastatic thyroid tumors. Study details: Malignant and benign thyroid patients had repertoires compared in peripheral blood and tumor or nodule tissue.

In the original workflow: A classifier for distant metastasis in papillary thyroid cancer was constructed using CDR3 differences observed across clinicopathological groups. TCRdb reanalyzed the PCR reads via MiXCR. The V and J calls and clone size come from TCRdb's table, not from the authors' own analysis. Seen here are 30,000 to 35,000 clones, 25% to 35% observed once, and the top ten hold around 32%. Not a single patient had been given any form of treatment at any point before undergoing thyroid surgery. The study's findings and limits: Across blood and tumor, TCR beta diversity in malignant thyroid tumors was reportedly significantly higher than in benign nodules.

Sequencing input: blood. The clonotype originates from a female donor with papillary thyroid cancer or a benign thyroid nodule (not recorded which). Some clones in this sample may be carry-over from other donors' samples.

CDR3 in amino acids: CASSYTDNKRNEAFF. DNA for the CDR3: TGCGCCAGCAGCTACACGGACAATAAACGGAATGAAGCTTTCTTT. This rearrangement joins TRBV5-1 to TRBJ1-1; possibly TRBD1 for D (5 bases). V was trimmed by 3 bases and J by 7 bases, leaving 19 bases between them. The length of the CDR3 is 15 residues. Germline V gene lookup returns CDR1 SGHRS and CDR2 YFSETQ. Combining the CDR3 with reference TRBV5-1 and TRBJ1-1 gives the whole variable domain KAGVTQTPRYLIKTRGQQVTLSCSPISGHRSVSWYQQTPGQGLQFLFEYFSETQRNKGNFPGRFSGRQFSNSRSEMNVSTLELGDSALYLCASSYTDNKRNEAFFGQGTRLTVV.